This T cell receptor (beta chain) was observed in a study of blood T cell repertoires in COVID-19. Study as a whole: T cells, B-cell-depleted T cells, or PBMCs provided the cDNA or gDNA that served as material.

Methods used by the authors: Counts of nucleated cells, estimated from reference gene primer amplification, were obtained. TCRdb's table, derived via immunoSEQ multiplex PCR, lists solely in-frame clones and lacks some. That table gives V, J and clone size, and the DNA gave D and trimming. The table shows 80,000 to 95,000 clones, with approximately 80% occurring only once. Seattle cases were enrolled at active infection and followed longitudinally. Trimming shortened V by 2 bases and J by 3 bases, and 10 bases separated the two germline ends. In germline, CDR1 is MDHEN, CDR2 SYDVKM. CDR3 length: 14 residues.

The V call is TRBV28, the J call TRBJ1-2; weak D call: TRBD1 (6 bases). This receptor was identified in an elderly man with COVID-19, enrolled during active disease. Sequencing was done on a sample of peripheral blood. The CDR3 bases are TGTGCCAGCAGTTTACCCGACAGGTACTATGGCTACACCTTC. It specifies CASSLPDRYYGYTF.